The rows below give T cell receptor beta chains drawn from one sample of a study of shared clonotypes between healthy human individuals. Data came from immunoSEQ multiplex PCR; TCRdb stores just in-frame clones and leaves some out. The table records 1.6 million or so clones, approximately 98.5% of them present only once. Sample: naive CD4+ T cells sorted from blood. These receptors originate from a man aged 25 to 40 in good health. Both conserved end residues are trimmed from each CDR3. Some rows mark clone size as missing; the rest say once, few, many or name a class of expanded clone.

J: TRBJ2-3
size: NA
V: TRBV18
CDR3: ASSPPGLAGGIRTDTQY

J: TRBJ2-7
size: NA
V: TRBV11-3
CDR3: ASSLGLRGSGEQY

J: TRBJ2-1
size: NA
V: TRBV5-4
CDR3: ASSDFGGADYNEQF

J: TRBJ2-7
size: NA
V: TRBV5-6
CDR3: ASSPGTSYTYEQY

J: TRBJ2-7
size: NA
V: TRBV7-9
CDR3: ASSLMQGSSYEQY

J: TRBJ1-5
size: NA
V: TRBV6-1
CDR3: ASSTRTGYDQPQH

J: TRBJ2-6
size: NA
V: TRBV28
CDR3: ASSSWTAAGANVLT

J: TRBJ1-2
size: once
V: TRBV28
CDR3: ASSLRQLGYT

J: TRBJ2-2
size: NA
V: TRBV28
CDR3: AVTGTTGELF

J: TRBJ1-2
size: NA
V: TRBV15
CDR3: ATSRDQGVTNYGYT

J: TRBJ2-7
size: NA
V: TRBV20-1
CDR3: SAQGAYEQY

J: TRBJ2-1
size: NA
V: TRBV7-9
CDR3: ASSYGTRREQF

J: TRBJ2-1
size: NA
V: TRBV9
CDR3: ASSPSGGQGARDEQF

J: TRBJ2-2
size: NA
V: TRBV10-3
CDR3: AIRGLAGAGELF

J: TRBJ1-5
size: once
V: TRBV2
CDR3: ASSEMGVVGQPQH

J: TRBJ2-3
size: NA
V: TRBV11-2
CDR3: ASSLGTSGTDTQY

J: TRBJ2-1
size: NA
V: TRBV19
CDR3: ASSPLAGGPGEQF

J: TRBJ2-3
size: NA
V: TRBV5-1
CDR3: ASSLGVAGADTQY

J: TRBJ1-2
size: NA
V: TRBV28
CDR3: ASSLLGNYGYT

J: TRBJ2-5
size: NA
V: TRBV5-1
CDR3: ASSLIPGAQETQY

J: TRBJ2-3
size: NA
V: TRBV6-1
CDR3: ASSERGIGDTQY

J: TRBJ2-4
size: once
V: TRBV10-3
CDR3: AISANSGTSGRNIQY

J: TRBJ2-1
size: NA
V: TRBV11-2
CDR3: ASTTRAGGSYNEQF

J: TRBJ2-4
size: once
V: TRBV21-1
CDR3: ASRLESGDGAKNIQY

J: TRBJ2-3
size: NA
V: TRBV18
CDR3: ASSRERDGTDTQY

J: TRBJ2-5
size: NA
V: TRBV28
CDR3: ASSLLGQGARETQY

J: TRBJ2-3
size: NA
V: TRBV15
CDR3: ATSPMGAGGSTDTQY

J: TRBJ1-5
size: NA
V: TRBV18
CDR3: ASSPTPRQGVEQPQH

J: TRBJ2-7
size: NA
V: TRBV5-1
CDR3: ASSLQGDSREQY

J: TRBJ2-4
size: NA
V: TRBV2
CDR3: ASSLILEAKNIQY

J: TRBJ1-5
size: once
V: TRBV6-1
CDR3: ASSGPGGQGRTQPQH

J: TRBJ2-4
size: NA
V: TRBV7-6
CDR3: ASSLGSQLAKNIQY

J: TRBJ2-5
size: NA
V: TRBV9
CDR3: ASSVEAGREETQY

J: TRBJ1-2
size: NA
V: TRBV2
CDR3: ASSERGLDRYGYT

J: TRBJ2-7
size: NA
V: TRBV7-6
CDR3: ASSLASGESYEQY

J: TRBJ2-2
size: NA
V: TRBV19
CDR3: ASSIYGDGGELF

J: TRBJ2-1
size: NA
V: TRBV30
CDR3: AWLDQNSYNEQF

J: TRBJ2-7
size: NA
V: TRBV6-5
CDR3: ASSTYGTGSYEQY

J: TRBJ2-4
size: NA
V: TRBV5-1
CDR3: ASSHGQGQGIQY

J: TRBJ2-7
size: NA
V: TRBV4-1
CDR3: ASSQSLATYEQY

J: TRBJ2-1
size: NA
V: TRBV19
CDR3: ASLDRPYNEQF

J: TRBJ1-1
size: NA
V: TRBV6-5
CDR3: ASSSDFGTEAF